Each of the 21 T cell receptor beta chains below was sequenced from the same sample in a study of cytomegalovirus exposure and HLA in healthy donors. The primer mix had 60 Vbeta and 13 Jbeta primers. The assay was immunoSEQ multiplex PCR, and TCRdb's table has in-frame clones only and misses some. The listing records 120,000 to 150,000 clones. Sequenced material: PBMCs. The receptor set was obtained from a woman aged 18-29 years in good health and CMV-seronegative.

To note about this clone: One junction end disagrees with the germline gene, perhaps due to a read error. The genes are TRBV19 and TRBJ1-2, with no clear D. Germline V gene lookup returns CDR1 LNHDA and CDR2 SQIVND (reference sequence). There are 11 residues in the CDR3. The CDR3 nucleotides are TGTGCCGGTAGTCTCGGTCCTGGCTACACCTTC. This gives the protein CAGSLGPGYTF.

The J gene is TRBJ2-1, the V gene TRBV6-1; 9 nucleotides line up with TRBD2. The CDR3 contains 15 residues. With 5 bases clipped from V and 7 bases from J, the junction kept 9 bases outside the gene matches. The germline V gene has CDR1 MNHNS and CDR2 SASEGT. In DNA, the CDR3 is TGTGCCAGCAGTACCCTTAGCGGGAGCGGGAATGAGCAGTTCTTC. Translation: CASSTLSGSGNEQFF.

The V gene is TRBV6-6, the J gene TRBJ1-1, with 7 nucleotides matching TRBD1. The J segment lost 8 bases and the V segment lost 6 bases, leaving 6 bases of the junction unmatched. The germline CDR1 and CDR2 sequences are MNHNY and SVGAGI (reference sequence). CDR3 length: 12 amino acids. This chain's CDR3 is CASSLQGWEAFF. The CDR3 nucleotides read TGTGCCAGCAGCCTACAGGGGTGGGAAGCTTTCTTT.

The rearrangement links TRBV19 to TRBJ1-2, with TRBD1 matching 9 bases. V lost 4 bases to trimming and J lost 7 bases; unmatched junction nucleotides: 10. The CDR3 has 15 residues. Looked up from germline, CDR1 is LNHDA and CDR2 is SQIVND (reference sequence). The CDR3 coding sequence is TGTGCCAGTAGTACCTTACAGGGGGCGCTGGGTGGCTACACCTTC. This translates into CASSTLQGALGGYTF.

J is TRBJ2-2 and V is TRBV6-5, with 10 positions matching TRBD1. The V and J ends lost 6 bases and 6 bases, in that order; junction bases with no gene match: 1. The CDR3 spans 13 residues. Germline-derived CDR1 and CDR2 are MNHEY and SVGAGI. CDR3: CASRTGGSGELFF. Here the CDR3 DNA reads TGTGCCAGCAGGACAGGGGGCTCCGGGGAGCTGTTTTTT.

The V and J genes are TRBV7-9 and TRBJ2-1; TRBD1 aligns across 7 bases. Germline V gene sequence: CDR1 SEHNR, CDR2 FQNEAQ (reference sequence). The V and J ends lost 5 bases and 4 bases, in that order; junction bases with no gene match: 8. The CDR3 is made up of 15 amino acids. CDR3 coding DNA: TGTGCCAGCAGCCAACGGACAGGAATATACAATGAGCAGTTCTTC. Protein product: CASSQRTGIYNEQFF.

This chain connects TRBV4-3 to TRBJ2-4; no definite D call. The CDR3 spans 16 residues. Germline CDR1 LGHNA, CDR2 YSLEER. V was trimmed by 1 base and J by 3 bases, leaving 13 bases between them. This CDR3 is CASSQVRVLFKNIQYF. Here the CDR3 DNA reads TGCGCCAGCAGCCAAGTGCGCGTGCTCTTCAAAAACATTCAGTACTTC.

The V gene is TRBV19, the J gene TRBJ1-5; D remains unclear. Germline values: CDR1 LNHDA, CDR2 SQIVND (reference sequence). Trimming removed 4 bases at V and 3 bases at J, with 16 bases between. This CDR3 is 16 amino acids long. The DNA of the CDR3 is TGTGCCAGTAGTAAGGCGGGTAGGCCGGCCAATCAGCCCCAGCATTTT. Encoded protein: CASSKAGRPANQPQHF.

This chain links TRBV5-4 with TRBJ2-2, with TRBD1 identical over 7 bases. J lost 0 bases, V lost 4 bases, and 6 bases had no gene match. CDR1 and CDR2 from the germline V gene are SGHNT and YYREEE (reference sequence). The CDR3 contains 16 residues. Here the CDR3 DNA reads TGTGCCAGCAGCAGCAGGCAGGGGGCGAACACCGGGGAGCTGTTTTTT. Translated: CASSSRQGANTGELFF.

This chain links TRBV7-9 with TRBJ2-5; 9 nucleotides line up with TRBD1. V shed 1 base and J 5 bases; nucleotides not matched to a gene: 11. The germline gives CDR1 SEHNR, CDR2 FQNEAQ (reference sequence). CDR3 length equals 17 residues. The CDR3 here is CASSLVKQGAGQETQYF. The CDR3 region has the DNA TGTGCCAGCAGCTTAGTAAAACAGGGGGCAGGCCAGGAGACCCAGTACTTC. The full variable domain, in which reference TRBV7-9 and TRBJ2-5 provide the parts outside the CDR3, is DTGVSQNPRHKITKRGQNVTFRCDPISEHNRLYWYRQTLGQGPEFLTYFQNEAQLEKSRLLSDRFSAERPKGSFSTLEIQRTEQGDSAMYLCASSLVKQGAGQETQYFGPGTRLLVL.

CDR3 sequence reads: CASSQDVSLRETQYF. DNA of the CDR3: TGTGCCAGCAGCCAAGATGTATCCCTCCGAGAGACCCAGTACTTC. The chain uses TRBV14 and TRBJ2-5; no definite D call. The CDR3 is made up of 15 amino acids. The germline CDR1 and CDR2 sequences are SGHDN and FVKESK. Trimming stripped 0 bases from V and 4 bases from J, with 12 bases between.

The V call is TRBV27, the J call TRBJ2-3; TRBD2 matches at 9 bases. This CDR3 contains 15 residues. J was trimmed by 5 bases and V by 2 bases; bases with no gene match: 5. CDR1 and CDR2 from the germline V gene are MNHEY and SMNVEV (reference sequence). Here the CDR3 DNA reads TGTGCCAGCAGTTTACGGGCGGGAGGGCAAGATACGCAGTATTTT. As protein: CASSLRAGGQDTQYF.

J is TRBJ2-6 and V is TRBV6-5; perhaps TRBD1 as D (6 bases). The CDR3 contains 14 residues. Germline CDR1 reads MNHEY; CDR2 reads SVGAGI. Trimming took off 7 bases at V and 4 bases at J, with 11 bases between the two ends. The CDR3 DNA follows: TGTGCCAGCAAACCAGGGACAGGGGCCAACGTCCTGACTTTC. As protein: CASKPGTGANVLTF.

This chain uses TRBV7-2 with TRBJ1-1; 8 nucleotides match TRBD1. V was pared by 6 bases and J by 1 base, with 4 bases of the junction left unmatched. Looked up from germline, CDR1 is SGHTA and CDR2 is FQGNSA. The CDR3 extends over 14 amino acids. CDR3 sequence: CASRWTGRNTEAFF. In DNA form, the CDR3 reads TGTGCCAGCAGATGGACAGGGAGGAACACTGAAGCTTTCTTT.

For the CDR3, the DNA is TGTGCCAGCAGTGGAGCGGGAGGGTGGTACAATGAGCAGTTCTTC. This encodes CASSGAGGWYNEQFF. The chain recombines TRBV9 with TRBJ2-1, with TRBD2 matching over 10 bases. Trimming cost V 5 bases and J 4 bases; bases outside gene matches: 6. The CDR3 contains 15 residues. Germline-derived CDR1 and CDR2 are SGDLS and YYNGEE.

The gene calls are TRBV6-1 and TRBJ1-1; possibly TRBD1 for D (5 bases). V dropped 1 base and J dropped 8 bases, with 14 bases sitting between them. The CDR3 has 14 residues. Germline CDR1 and CDR2: MNHNS and SASEGT. The DNA of the CDR3 is TGTGCCAGCAGTGAAGGGGGGGGACGGCTGGAAGCTTTCTTT. Amino acids: CASSEGGGRLEAFF.

The V gene is TRBV18, the J gene TRBJ1-2; TRBD1 matches at 7 bases. Germline V gives CDR1 KGHSH, CDR2 LQKENI. CDR3 size: 14 residues. Trimming removed 6 bases from V and 7 bases from J; junction bases left unmatched: 11. The CDR3 DNA sequence: TGTGCCAGCTCCCGAGGACAGGAGAACGGTGGCTACACCTTC. It translates to CASSRGQENGGYTF.

J is TRBJ2-3 and V is TRBV4-2, with a weak D call TRBD1 (5 bases). The CDR3 runs 16 residues. Trimming took 6 bases from V and 2 from J, leaving 18 bases between them. The V gene's germline CDR1 is LGHNA and CDR2 YNFKEQ. CDR3 in DNA: TGTGCCAGCAGACAGGATCCGGGCCGCTACACAGATACGCAGTATTTT. Residues: CASRQDPGRYTDTQYF.

The chain uses TRBV30 and TRBJ2-7; D unresolved. Trimming took off 4 bases at V and 5 bases at J, with 12 bases between the two ends. The CDR3 runs to 12 residues. Germline assignment: CDR1 GTSNPN and CDR2 SVGIG (reference sequence). CDR3: CAWNSGSDEQYV. Here the CDR3 DNA reads TGTGCCTGGAACTCCGGGTCAGACGAGCAGTACGTC.

This sequence joins TRBV7-9 and TRBJ2-1; D may be TRBD2 (7 bases). The CDR3 contains 12 residues. Per germline, CDR1 SEHNR and CDR2 FQNEAQ (reference sequence). CDR3 in amino acids: CTQVRGADEQFF. For the CDR3, the DNA is TGTACCCAGGTACGGGGGGCCGATGAGCAGTTCTTC.

V gene TRBV4-2 combines with J gene TRBJ1-4; 9 nucleotides agree with TRBD1. There are 14 residues in the CDR3. Germline CDR1 and CDR2: LGHNA and YNFKEQ. With V trimmed by 3 bases and J by 6 bases, 2 bases remained unmatched. The CDR3 reads CASSQGQGYEKLFF. The CDR3 DNA follows: TGTGCCAGCAGCCAGGGACAGGGTTATGAAAAACTGTTTTTT.